The rows below give T cell receptor beta chains drawn from one sample of a study of regulatory T cells in long-lasting Graves disease. Via MiXCR, TCRdb re-called the multiplex PCR reads, giving one row per CDR3 protein. This sample carries roughly 560,000 distinct CDR3 sequences, approximately 16% of them seen once, and the ten largest clones take 25%. The same specimen was also included in a second study, on T cells in Graves' hyperthyroidism and ophthalmopathy.

Sample: peripheral blood mononuclear cells (PBMCs), taken at new diagnosis, from a patient treated with antithyroid drugs. All receptors come from a woman aged 35-60 years with Graves disease. The CDR3 runs from the conserved cysteine through the conserved F or W.

TRBV3-1	TRBJ1-2	CASSPRDRNGYTF
TRBV20-1	TRBJ1-4	CSARDYRGTNEKLFF
TRBV5-1	TRBJ2-1	CASSLADSYNEQSF
TRBV2	TRBJ2-5	CASSEAGLAETQYF
TRBV6-1	TRBJ2-7	CASSEAYNTYEQYF
TRBV28	TRBJ2-5	CASSTGARQGHETQYF
TRBV3-1	TRBJ1-6	CASSLPRSYNSPLHF
TRBV5-1	TRBJ1-3	CASSAAGLHSGNTIYF
TRBV5-6	TRBJ1-1	CASSLQGADPEAFF
TRBV3-1	TRBJ2-1	CASSQDLAGGNEQFF
TRBV29-1	TRBJ2-3	CSATGGQADTQYF
TRBV12-3/TRBV12-4	TRBJ2-1	CASSLGPRVNEQFF
TRBV12-3/TRBV12-4	TRBJ1-5	CASRPTGYSNQPQHF
TRBV12-5	TRBJ2-3	CASSQGLAGGDTQYF
TRBV5-5	TRBJ2-3	CASSPRLAGGDTQYF
TRBV10-3	TRBJ2-7	CAIGVGGPYEQYF
TRBV6-2/TRBV6-3	TRBJ1-4	CASRDEWNEKLFF
TRBV7-9	TRBJ2-1	CASSLAEGIPNEQFF
TRBV18	TRBJ1-5	CASSPLGQHSNQPQHF
TRBV2	TRBJ2-5	CASSRPQETQYF
TRBV19	TRBJ1-5	CASTWGGNQPQHF
TRBV19	TRBJ1-1	CASSRSQNTEAFF
TRBV6-1	TRBJ2-5	CASAARGGETQYF
TRBV4-2	TRBJ2-5	CASSQEGSGGGETQYF
TRBV11-2	TRBJ2-5	CASSFLAGVETQYF
TRBV12-3/TRBV12-4	TRBJ2-2	CASSPFGLLGELFF
TRBV12-3/TRBV12-4	TRBJ2-5	CASRNQETQYF
TRBV28	TRBJ1-1	CASSLARGSTEAFF
TRBV10-2	TRBJ2-5	CASSGPAETQYF
TRBV6-1	TRBJ1-5	CASSEAGGHQPQHF
TRBV25-1	TRBJ1-1	CASSEQGWKTEAFF
TRBV18	TRBJ1-1	CTSSPPSRTLTEAFF
TRBV7-3	TRBJ2-1	CASSLIWGTEQFF
TRBV6-5	TRBJ1-5	CASSYSGGNQPQHF
TRBV5-6	TRBJ2-3	CASSLVFGTDTQYF
TRBV2	TRBJ2-1	CATDRVNEQFF
TRBV11-2	TRBJ2-6	CASSSGGGANVLTF
TRBV14	TRBJ1-2	CASSQESGGFYGYTF
TRBV19	TRBJ1-5	CASSKNREGQPQHF
TRBV30	TRBJ1-5	CAWSGVRSGAGQPQHF
TRBV3-1	TRBJ1-6	CASSQMGDEPLHF
TRBV14	TRBJ2-2	CASSQEGRGYTGELFF
TRBV12-3/TRBV12-4	TRBJ2-7	CASSLGGTGFYEQYF
TRBV15	TRBJ2-3	CATSRGTGTDTQYF
TRBV7-8	TRBJ1-3	CASSSRRDSQASGNTIYF
TRBV28	TRBJ2-5	CASSLGQGTLYQETQYF
TRBV12-3/TRBV12-4	TRBJ2-4	CASSQPQGDIGKNIQYF
TRBV11-2	TRBJ1-2	CASGAGTGNGYTF
TRBV12-3/TRBV12-4	TRBJ2-2	CATSDHRQATGELFF
TRBV2	TRBJ1-6	CASISGTDNSPLHF
TRBV2	TRBJ1-2	CASSPTEIYGYTF
TRBV6-2/TRBV6-3	TRBJ1-2	CASSYSGTADWGYTF
TRBV20-1	TRBJ1-2	CSVSFWYGYTF
TRBV18	TRBJ2-3	CASSIRTGSTDTQYF
TRBV5-1	TRBJ2-1	CASSLATGGPNEQFF
TRBV29-1	TRBJ1-4	CSVVQGTNEKLFF
TRBV13	TRBJ2-1	CASNRRDSHNEQFF